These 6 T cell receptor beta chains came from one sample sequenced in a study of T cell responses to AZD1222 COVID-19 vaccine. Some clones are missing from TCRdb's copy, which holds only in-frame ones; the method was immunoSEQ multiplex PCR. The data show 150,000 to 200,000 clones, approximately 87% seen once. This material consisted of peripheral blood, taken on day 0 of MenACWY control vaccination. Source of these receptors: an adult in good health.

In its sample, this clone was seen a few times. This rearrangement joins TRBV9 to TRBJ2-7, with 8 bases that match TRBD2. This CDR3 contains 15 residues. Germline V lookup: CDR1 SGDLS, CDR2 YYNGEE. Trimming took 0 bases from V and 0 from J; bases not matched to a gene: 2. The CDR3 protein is CASSVDGTSSYEQYF. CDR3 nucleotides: TGTGCCAGCAGCGTAGATGGGACTAGCTCCTACGAGCAGTACTTC. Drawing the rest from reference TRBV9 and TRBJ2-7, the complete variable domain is DSGVTQTPKHLITATGQRVTLRCSPRSGDLSVYWYQQSLDQGLQFLIQYYNGEERAKGNILERFSAQQFPDLHSELNLSSLELGDSALYFCASSVDGTSSYEQYFGPGTRLTVT.

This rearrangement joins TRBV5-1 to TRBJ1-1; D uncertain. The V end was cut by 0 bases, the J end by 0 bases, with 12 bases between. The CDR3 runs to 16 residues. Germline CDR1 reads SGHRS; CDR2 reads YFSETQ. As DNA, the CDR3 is TGCGCCAGCAGCTTGGAACCCGCGGCGGTGAACACTGAAGCTTTCTTT. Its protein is CASSLEPAAVNTEAFF.

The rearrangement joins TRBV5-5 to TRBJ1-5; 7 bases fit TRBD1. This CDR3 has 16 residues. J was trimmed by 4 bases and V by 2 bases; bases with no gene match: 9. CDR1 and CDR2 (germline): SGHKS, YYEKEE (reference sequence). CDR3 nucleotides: TGTGCCAGCAGCTTAGAACCGGGACAGAGGAATCAGCCCCAGCATTTT. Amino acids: CASSLEPGQRNQPQHF.

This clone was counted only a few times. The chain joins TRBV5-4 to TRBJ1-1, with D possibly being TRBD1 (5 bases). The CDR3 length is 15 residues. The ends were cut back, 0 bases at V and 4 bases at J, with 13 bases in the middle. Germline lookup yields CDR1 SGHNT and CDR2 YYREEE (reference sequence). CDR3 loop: CASSLEGPRGTEAFF. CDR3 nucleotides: TGTGCCAGCAGCTTGGAAGGTCCGAGGGGCACTGAAGCTTTCTTT.

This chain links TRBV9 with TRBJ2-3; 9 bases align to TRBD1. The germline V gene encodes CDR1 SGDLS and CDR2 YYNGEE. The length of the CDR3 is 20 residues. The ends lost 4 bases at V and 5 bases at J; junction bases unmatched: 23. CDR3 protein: CASSPLTRPGRDRAQDTQYF. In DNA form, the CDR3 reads TGTGCCAGCAGCCCACTTACACGACCCGGTCGGGACAGGGCACAAGATACGCAGTATTTT.

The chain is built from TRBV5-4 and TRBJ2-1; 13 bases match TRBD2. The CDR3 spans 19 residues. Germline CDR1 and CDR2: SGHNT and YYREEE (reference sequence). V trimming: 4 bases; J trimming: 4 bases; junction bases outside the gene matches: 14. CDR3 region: CASSPALGLAGDIYNEQFF. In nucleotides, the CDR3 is TGTGCCAGCAGCCCGGCCCTTGGACTAGCGGGAGATATTTACAATGAGCAGTTCTTC.